The sequence of this T cell receptor beta chain was determined in a study of T-cell memory formation after mild COVID-19. Turning to the study itself: Most TCR clusters belonged to a single donor. General study points: Whereas later expanders leaned CD4+, clones contracting day 15 to 85 showed a balanced CD4/CD8 makeup. Second-wave clones that peaked on day 37 lacked confirmed SARS-CoV-2 specificity.

TCRdb redid the calling of the 5' RACE reads with MiXCR, one entry per CDR3 protein. The sample consists of 100,000 to 130,000 distinct CDR3 sequences, over 13% of them appearing once. Looked up from germline, CDR1 is MGHRA and CDR2 is YSYEKL. There are 14 residues in the CDR3. Between the trimmed V and J ends, which lost 1 base and 1 base, there was a span of 4 bases. This clonotype was recorded at least ten times. Its specificity is not known. The receptor was derived from a young man who had mild COVID-19 (a few samples of this study predate the infection). Cell type and time point are not known. Input material: PBMCs or a T cell subset sorted from them (not recorded which). The chain uses TRBV4-1 and TRBJ2-2, with no clear D. Written as DNA, the CDR3 is TGCGCCAGCAGCCAAGGCCAGAACACCGGGGAGCTGTTTTTT. It yields the protein CASSQGQNTGELFF.